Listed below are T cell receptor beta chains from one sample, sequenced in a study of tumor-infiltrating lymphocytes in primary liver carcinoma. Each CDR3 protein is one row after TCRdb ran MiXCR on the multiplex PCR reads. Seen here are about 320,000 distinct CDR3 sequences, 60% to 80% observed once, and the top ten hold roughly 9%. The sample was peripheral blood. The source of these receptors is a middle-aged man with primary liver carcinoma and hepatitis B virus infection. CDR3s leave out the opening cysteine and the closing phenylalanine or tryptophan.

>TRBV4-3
ASSQGTSGTTDTQY
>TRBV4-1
ASSQVQGGNTGELF
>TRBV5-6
ASSDPTDSSGANVLT
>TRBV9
ASSASHTNVLT
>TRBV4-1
ASSQEQSSYNSPLQ
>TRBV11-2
ASTARSGRRGGPDTQY
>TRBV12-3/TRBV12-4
AGSQRQSLLAENIQY
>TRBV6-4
ASKRGSNTEAF
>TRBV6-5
TSSYSLGTNTEAF
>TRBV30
ARSVGLVETQY
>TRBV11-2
ASSLAERCVQY
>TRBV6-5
VSSYEGASDSPLH
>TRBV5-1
ASTWDSRPGELF
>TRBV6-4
ASYPGLAGVYTGELF
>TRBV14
ASSQEGLAGEKLL
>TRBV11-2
ANSLDRGGRASNTGELF
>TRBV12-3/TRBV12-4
VSSSGGSYNEQF